These T cell receptor beta chains were read from a single sample in a study of lung T cells in sarcoidosis with Löfgren's syndrome. TCRdb re-analysed the reads in MiXCR, keeping a single row per CDR3 protein. The profile shows 450 to 550 distinct CDR3 sequences, 30% to 35% of them singletons. The specimen was CD4+ T cells from PBMCs. The receptors here all came from a human donor with sarcoidosis (Löfgren's syndrome or another form), or a control subject (not recorded which). The CDR3 runs from the conserved cysteine through the conserved F or W. D genes are given only for firm matches. Size is omitted from some rows. Given values are once, few, many or a class for expanded clones.

TRBV6-1,many,-,TRBJ1-2,CASTGGTNYGYTF,TGTGCCAGCACAGGAGGGACTAACTATGGCTACACCTTC
TRBV5-1,medium-sized,TRBD1,TRBJ2-4,CASSWTGEVDIQYF,TGCGCCAGCAGCTGGACAGGGGAGGTAGACATTCAGTACTTC
TRBV18,large,TRBD1,TRBJ1-6,CASSRLSPGQGNSPLHF,TGTGCCAGCTCACGTCTCAGTCCGGGACAGGGTAACTCACCCCTCCACTTT
TRBV6-1,large,TRBD1,TRBJ1-1,CASRGQEFTEAFF,TGTGCCAGCAGAGGACAGGAGTTCACTGAAGCTTTCTTT
TRBV5-1,medium-sized,-,TRBJ2-5,CASSFETAQETQYF,TGCGCCAGCAGCTTTGAGACAGCGCAAGAGACCCAGTACTTC
TRBV29-1,medium-sized,-,TRBJ2-1,CSVGRDVYNEQFF,TGCAGCGTTGGGCGGGATGTTTACAATGAGCAGTTCTTC
TRBV12-3/TRBV12-4,medium-sized,-,TRBJ2-1,CASSLENAATAEEQFF,TGTGCCAGCAGTTTAGAAAATGCGGCTACAGCGGAGGAGCAGTTCTTC
TRBV7-9,large,TRBD1,TRBJ1-1,CASSDYRGPNTEAFF,TGTGCCAGCAGCGATTACAGGGGGCCGAACACTGAAGCTTTCTTT
TRBV30,medium-sized,-,TRBJ1-4,CAWSTNSNEKLFF,TGTGCCTGGAGTACCAATAGTAATGAAAAACTGTTTTTT
TRBV6-1,large,-,TRBJ2-5,CASMFGVETQYF,TGTGCCAGCATGTTCGGGGTTGAGACCCAGTACTTC
TRBV7-9,medium-sized,-,TRBJ2-7,CASSFPSGGGSYEQYF,TGTGCCAGCAGCTTCCCGTCAGGGGGAGGGAGCTACGAGCAGTACTTC
TRBV2,-,TRBD2,TRBJ2-3,CASSSSGLETDTQYF,TGTGCCAGCAGTAGTTCGGGACTAGAGACAGATACGCAGTATTTT